Reported below is one T cell receptor beta chain. What it binds is not known. Per the germline V gene, CDR1 is SGHRS and CDR2 is YFSETQ. The CDR3 is made up of 12 amino acids. V was cut by 4 bases and J by 13 bases, with 12 bases left in between. This record belongs to a study of T cell responses to AZD1222 COVID-19 vaccine. Study outcomes and limitations: Donors were chiefly white British, with a greater number of females, and clonal diversity was perhaps underestimated. Targets within unmutated variant regions were reportedly found for nearly half of spike-specific TCRs. Sampled repertoires all dated from after the peak T cell response. At baseline, just a handful of AZD1222 recipients tested seropositive.

Assay: immunoSEQ multiplex PCR; the TCRdb copy retains only in-frame clones and omits some. The sample has nearly 200,000 clones, about 93% seen once. This TCR was recovered from an adult who received the AZD1222 COVID-19 vaccine. The sequenced sample was peripheral blood, obtained 28 days after the second AZD1222 dose. This chain connects TRBV5-1 to TRBJ1-6; perhaps TRBD1 as D (6 bases). The CDR3 DNA reads as TGCGCCAGCAGCCCGGAGGGACATCCCCTCCACTTT. Protein: CASSPEGHPLHF.